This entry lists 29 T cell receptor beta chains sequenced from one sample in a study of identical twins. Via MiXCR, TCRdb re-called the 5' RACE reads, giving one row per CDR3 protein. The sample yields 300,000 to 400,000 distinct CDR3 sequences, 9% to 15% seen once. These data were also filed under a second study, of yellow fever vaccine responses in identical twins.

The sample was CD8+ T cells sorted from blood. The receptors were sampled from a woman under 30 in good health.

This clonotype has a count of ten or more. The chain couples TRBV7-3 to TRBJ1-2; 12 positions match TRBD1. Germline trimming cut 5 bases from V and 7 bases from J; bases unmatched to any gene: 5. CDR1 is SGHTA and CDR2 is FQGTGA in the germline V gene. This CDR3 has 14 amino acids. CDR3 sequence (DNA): TGTGCCAGCAGCCCGGGACAGGGGGCATCTGGCTACACCTTC. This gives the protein CASSPGQGASGYTF.

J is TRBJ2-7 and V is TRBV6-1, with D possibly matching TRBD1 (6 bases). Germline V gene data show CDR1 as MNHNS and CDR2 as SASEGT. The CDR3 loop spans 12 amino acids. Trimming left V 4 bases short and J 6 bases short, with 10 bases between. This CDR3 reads CASSGGHLEQYV. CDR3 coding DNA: TGTGCCAGCAGTGGGGGACATCTCGAGCAGTACGTC.

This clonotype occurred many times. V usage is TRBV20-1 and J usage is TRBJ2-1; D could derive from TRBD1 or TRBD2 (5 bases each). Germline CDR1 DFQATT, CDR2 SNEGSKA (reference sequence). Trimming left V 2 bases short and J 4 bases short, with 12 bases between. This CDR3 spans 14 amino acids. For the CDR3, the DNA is TGCAGTGCTAGAATGAGGGGTATTTACAATGAGCAGTTCTTC. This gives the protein CSARMRGIYNEQFF.

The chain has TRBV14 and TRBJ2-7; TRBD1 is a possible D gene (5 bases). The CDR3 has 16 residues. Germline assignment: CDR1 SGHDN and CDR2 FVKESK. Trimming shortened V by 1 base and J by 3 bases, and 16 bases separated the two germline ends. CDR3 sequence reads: CASSQVQQAQHYEQYF. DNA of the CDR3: TGTGCCAGCAGCCAAGTTCAACAGGCACAACACTACGAGCAGTACTTC.

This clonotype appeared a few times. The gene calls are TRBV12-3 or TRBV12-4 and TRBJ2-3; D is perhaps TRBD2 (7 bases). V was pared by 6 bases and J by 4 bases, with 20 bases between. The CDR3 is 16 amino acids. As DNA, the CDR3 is TGTGCCAGCAGCTGGGAGGGGGGGAGCTGGGCAGATACGCAGTATTTT. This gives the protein CASSWEGGSWADTQYF.

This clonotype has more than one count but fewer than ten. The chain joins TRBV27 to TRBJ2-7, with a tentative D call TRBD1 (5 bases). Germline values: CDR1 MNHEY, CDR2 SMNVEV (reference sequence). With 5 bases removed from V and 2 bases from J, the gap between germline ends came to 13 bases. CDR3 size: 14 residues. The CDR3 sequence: CASSPVTETYEQYF. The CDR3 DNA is TGTGCCAGCAGTCCGGTGACAGAGACCTACGAGCAGTACTTC.

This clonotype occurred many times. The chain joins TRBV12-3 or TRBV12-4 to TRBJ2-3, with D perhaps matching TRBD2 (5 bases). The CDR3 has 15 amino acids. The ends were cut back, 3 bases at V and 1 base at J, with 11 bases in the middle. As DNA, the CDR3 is TGTGCCAGCAGTTTCATTAGCGCGGGCACAGATACGCAGTATTTT. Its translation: CASSFISAGTDTQYF.

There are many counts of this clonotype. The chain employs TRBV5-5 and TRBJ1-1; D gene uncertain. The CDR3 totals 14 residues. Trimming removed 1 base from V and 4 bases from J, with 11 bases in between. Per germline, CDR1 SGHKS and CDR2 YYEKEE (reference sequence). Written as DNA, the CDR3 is TGTGCCAGCAGCTTGAACGAGAGAGGCACTGAAGCTTTCTTT. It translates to CASSLNERGTEAFF.

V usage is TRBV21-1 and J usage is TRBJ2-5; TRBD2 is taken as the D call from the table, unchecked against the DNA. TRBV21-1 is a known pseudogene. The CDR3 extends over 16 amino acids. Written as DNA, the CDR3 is TGTGCCAGCAGCAAAGAAAGTAGCGGGAGTCGCGAGACCCAGTACTTC. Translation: CASSKESSGSRETQYF.

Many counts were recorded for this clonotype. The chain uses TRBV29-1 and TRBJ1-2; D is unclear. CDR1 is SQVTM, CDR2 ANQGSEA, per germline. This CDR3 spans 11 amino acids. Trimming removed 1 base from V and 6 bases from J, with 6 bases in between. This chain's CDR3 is CSVEARNGYTF. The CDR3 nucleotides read TGCAGCGTTGAAGCCCGGAATGGCTACACCTTC.

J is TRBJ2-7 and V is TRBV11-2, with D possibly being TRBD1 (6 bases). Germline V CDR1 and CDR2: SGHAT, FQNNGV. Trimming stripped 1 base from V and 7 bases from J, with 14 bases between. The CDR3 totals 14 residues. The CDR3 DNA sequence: TGTGCCAGCAGCTTAGGAGACAGGCCCTGGGAGCAGTACTTC. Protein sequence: CASSLGDRPWEQYF. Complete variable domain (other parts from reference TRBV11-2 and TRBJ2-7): EAGVAQSPRYKIIEKRQSVAFWCNPISGHATLYWYQQILGQGPKLLIQFQNNGVVDDSQLPKDRFSAERLKGVDSTLKIQPAKLEDSAVYLCASSLGDRPWEQYFGPGTRLTVT.

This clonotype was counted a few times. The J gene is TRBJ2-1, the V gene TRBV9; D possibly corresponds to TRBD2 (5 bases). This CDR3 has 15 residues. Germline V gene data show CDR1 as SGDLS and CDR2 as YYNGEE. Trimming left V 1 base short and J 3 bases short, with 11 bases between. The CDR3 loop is CASSVSGNLYNEQFF. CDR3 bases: TGTGCCAGCAGCGTATCCGGGAACCTCTACAATGAGCAGTTCTTC.

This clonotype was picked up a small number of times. The CDR3 region has the DNA TGTGCCAGCAGTGTACCGGCCACAGATACGCAGTATTTT. This sequence encodes CASSVPATDTQYF. The J gene is TRBJ2-3, the V gene TRBV12-3 or TRBV12-4; D uncertain. The CDR3 covers 13 residues. The V end lost 5 bases, the J end lost 2 bases, and 8 bases lay between the germline ends.

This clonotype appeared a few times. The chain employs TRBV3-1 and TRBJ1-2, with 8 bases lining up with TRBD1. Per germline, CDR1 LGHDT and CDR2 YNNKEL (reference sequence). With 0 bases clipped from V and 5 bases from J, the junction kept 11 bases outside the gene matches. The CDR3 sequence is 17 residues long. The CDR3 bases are TGTGCCAGCAGCCAAGATTGGGGTCGGGACAGGAGGTATGGCTACACCTTC. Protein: CASSQDWGRDRRYGYTF.

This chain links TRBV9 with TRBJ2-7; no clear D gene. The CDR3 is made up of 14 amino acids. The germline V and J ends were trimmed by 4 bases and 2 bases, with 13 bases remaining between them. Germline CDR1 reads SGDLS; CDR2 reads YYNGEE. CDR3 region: CASSPRQKPYEQYF. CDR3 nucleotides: TGTGCCAGCAGCCCGCGACAAAAGCCCTACGAGCAGTACTTC.

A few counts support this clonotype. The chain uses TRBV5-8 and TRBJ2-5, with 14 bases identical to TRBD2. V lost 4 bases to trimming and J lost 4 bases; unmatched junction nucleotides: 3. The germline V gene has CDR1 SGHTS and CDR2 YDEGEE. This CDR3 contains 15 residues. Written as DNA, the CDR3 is TGTGCCAGCAGCCGACTAGCGGGGGGGATAGAGACCCAGTACTTC. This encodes CASSRLAGGIETQYF.

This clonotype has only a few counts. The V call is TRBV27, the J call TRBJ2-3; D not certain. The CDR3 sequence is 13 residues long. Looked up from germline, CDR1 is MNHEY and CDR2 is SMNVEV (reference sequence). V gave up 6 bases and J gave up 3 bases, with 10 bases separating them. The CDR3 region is CASRELGTDTQYF. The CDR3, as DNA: TGTGCCAGCAGGGAGTTAGGGACAGATACGCAGTATTTT.

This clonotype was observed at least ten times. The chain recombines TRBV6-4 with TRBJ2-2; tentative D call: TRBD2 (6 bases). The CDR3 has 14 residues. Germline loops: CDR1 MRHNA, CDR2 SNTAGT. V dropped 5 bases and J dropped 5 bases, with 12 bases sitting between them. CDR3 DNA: TGTGCCAGCAGTCCCGGGACTCCAACCGGGGAGCTGTTTTTT. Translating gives CASSPGTPTGELFF.

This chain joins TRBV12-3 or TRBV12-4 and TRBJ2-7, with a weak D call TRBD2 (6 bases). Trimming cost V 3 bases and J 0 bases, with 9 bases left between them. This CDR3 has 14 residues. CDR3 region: CASSFDGSSYEQYV. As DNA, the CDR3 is TGTGCCAGCAGTTTCGACGGGAGCTCCTACGAGCAGTACGTC.

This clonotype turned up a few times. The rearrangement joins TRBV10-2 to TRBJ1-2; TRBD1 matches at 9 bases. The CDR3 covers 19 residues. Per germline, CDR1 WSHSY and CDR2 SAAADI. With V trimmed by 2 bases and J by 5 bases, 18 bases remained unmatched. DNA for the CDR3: TGCGCCAGCAGTGAGGAGGGACAGGGACGAGGGGAATTTGGATATGGCTACACCTTC. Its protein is CASSEEGQGRGEFGYGYTF.

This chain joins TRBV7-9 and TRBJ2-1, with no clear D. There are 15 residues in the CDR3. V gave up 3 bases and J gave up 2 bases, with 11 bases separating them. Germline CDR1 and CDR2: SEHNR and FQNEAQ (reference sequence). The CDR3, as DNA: TGTGCCAGCAGCTTTGACAACCGCGCCTACAATGAGCAGTTCTTC. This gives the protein CASSFDNRAYNEQFF.

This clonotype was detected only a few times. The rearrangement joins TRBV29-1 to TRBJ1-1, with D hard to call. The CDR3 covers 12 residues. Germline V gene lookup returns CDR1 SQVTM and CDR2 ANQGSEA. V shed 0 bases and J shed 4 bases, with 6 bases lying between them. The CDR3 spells CSVEDWGTEAFF. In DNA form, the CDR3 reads TGCAGCGTTGAAGACTGGGGCACTGAAGCTTTCTTT.

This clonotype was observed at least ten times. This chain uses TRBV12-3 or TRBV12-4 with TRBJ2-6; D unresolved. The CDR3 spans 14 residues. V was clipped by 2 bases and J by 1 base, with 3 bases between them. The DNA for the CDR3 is TGTGCCAGCAGTTTATTTTCTGGGGCCAACGTCCTGACTTTC. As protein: CASSLFSGANVLTF.

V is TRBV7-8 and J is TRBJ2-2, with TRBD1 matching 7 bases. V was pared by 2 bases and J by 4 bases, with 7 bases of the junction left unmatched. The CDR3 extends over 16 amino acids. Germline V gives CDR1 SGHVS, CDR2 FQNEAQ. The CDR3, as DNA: TGTGCCAGCAGCTTAAGAGGACAGGCGATCACCGGGGAGCTGTTTTTT. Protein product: CASSLRGQAITGELFF.

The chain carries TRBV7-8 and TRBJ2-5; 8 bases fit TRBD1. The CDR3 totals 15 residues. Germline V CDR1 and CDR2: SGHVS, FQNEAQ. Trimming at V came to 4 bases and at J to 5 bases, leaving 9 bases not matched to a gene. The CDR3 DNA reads TGTGCCAGCAGCTCTGGACAGGGATTTGTGGAGACCCAGTACTTC. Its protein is CASSSGQGFVETQYF.

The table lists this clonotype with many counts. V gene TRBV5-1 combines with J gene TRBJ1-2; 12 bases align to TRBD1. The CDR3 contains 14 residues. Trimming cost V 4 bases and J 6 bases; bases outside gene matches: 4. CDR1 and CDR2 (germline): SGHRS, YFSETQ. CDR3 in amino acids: CASSGGQGANGYTF. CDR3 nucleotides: TGCGCCAGCAGCGGGGGACAGGGGGCCAATGGCTACACCTTC.

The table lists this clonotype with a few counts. This chain's CDR3 is CSASDRVGYEQYV. The CDR3 coding sequence is TGCAGTGCTAGCGACAGGGTGGGTTACGAGCAGTACGTC. The rearrangement links TRBV20-1 to TRBJ2-7; 7 bases agree with TRBD1. The CDR3 totals 13 residues. Germline CDR1 DFQATT, CDR2 SNEGSKA (reference sequence). Trimming at V came to 3 bases and at J to 4 bases, leaving 6 bases not matched to a gene.

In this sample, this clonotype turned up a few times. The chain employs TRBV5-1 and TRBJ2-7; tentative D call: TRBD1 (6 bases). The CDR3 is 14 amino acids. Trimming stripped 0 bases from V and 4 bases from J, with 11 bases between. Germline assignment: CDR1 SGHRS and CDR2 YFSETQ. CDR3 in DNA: TGCGCCAGCAGCTTGGACAGGGATTTGTACGAGCAGTACGTC. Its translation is CASSLDRDLYEQYV.

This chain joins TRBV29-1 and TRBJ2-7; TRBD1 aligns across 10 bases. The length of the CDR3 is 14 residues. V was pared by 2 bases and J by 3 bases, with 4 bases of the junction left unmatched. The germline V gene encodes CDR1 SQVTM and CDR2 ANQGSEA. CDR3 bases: TGCAGCGTTGAAATTGGGGACAGGGGCTACGAGCAGTACTTC. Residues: CSVEIGDRGYEQYF.